This paragraph reports one T cell receptor beta chain. This sequence may be a read error, since a much larger clone differs from it by one base. TCRdb recomputed calls from the RACE reads with MiXCR, one row per CDR3 protein. The sample includes 80,000 to 100,000 distinct CDR3 sequences, 10% to 11% seen only once; the top ten take around 3.7%. J lost 0 bases, V lost 6 bases, and 8 bases had no gene match. Germline V gene data show CDR1 as DFQATT and CDR2 as SNEGSKA (reference sequence). CDR3 length: 15 amino acids. Regarding time point: patch test 3, about 24 weeks after DPC sensitization. The treatment here: therapeutic diphenylcyclopropenone sensitization with weekly scalp DPC. This entry comes from a study of human T cells and chemical hapten exposure.

Sequencing was performed on whole blood, taken in connection with sensitization to the hapten diphenylcyclopropenone (DPC). The sequence was obtained from a woman aged 50 to 60 with alopecia areata. Some clones in this sample may be carry-over from other donors' samples. The V and J genes are TRBV20-1 and TRBJ2-4; 7 bases fit TRBD1. CDR3 loop: CSAPGQDLAKNIQYF. As DNA, the CDR3 is TGCAGTGCCCCCGGACAGGATCTAGCCAAAAACATTCAGTACTTC.